This entry concerns a single T cell receptor beta chain. Antigen specificity is unknown. Authors' analysis steps: A papillary thyroid cancer distant-metastasis classifier was built from CDR3 differences across clinicopathological groups. TCRdb ran MiXCR on the PCR reads. The V and J calls shown here were made by TCRdb, not taken from the authors' results. The sample lists some 26,000 clones; 20% to 30% were seen once. Until they underwent thyroid surgery, no patient had received any treatment. The data belong to a study of metastatic and nonmetastatic thyroid tumors. Study-wide context: Repertoires were compared across blood and tumor or nodule tissue from malignant and benign thyroid patients.

The study's findings and limits: For both blood and tumor, malignant thyroid tumors reportedly showed significantly higher TCR beta diversity than benign nodules did.

What was sequenced was blood. The receptor's source is a male donor with papillary thyroid cancer or a benign thyroid nodule (not recorded which). Some clones in this sample may be carry-over from other donors' samples.

In DNA form, the CDR3 reads TGTGCCTGGAGTGACCACAGGCCGAACACTGAAGCTTTCTTT. As protein: CAWSDHRPNTEAFF. V gene TRBV30 combines with J gene TRBJ1-1; weak D call: TRBD1 (5 bases). Deletions cut 1 base from V and 1 base from J, with 10 bases between. The CDR3 is 14 amino acids. Germline CDR1 is GTSNPN and CDR2 is SVGIG (reference sequence).